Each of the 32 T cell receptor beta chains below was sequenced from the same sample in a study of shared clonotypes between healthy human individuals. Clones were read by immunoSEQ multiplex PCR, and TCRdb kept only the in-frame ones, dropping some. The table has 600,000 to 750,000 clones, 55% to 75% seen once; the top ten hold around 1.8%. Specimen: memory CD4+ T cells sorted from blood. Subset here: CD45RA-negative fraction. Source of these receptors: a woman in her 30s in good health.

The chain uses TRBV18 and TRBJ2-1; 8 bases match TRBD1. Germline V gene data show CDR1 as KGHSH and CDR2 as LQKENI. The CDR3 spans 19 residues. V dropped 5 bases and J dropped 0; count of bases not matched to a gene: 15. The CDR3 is CASSSYHSTGEASYNEQFF. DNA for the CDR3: TGTGCCAGCTCATCATACCACTCGACAGGGGAGGCCTCCTACAATGAGCAGTTCTTC.

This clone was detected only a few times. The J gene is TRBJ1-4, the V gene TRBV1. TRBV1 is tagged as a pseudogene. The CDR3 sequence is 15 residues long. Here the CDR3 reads CTSSQDWDGREKLFF. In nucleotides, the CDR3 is TGCACCAGCAGCCAAGATTGGGACGGGAGAGAAAAACTGTTTTTT.

This CDR3 reads CASSYHGTATEAFF. The CDR3 coding sequence is TGTGCCAGCAGTTACCACGGGACAGCTACTGAAGCTTTCTTT. The chain has TRBV6-5 and TRBJ1-1; 7 bases are a match to TRBD1. CDR1 and CDR2 from the germline V gene are MNHEY and SVGAGI. This CDR3 region has 14 residues. The V segment lost 2 bases and the J segment 5 bases; nucleotides outside the gene matches: 5.

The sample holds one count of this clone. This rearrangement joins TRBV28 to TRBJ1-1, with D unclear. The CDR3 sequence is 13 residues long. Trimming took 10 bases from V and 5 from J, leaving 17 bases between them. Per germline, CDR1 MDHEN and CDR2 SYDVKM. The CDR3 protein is CAIKIPEGTEAFF. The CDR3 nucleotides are TGTGCCATCAAAATTCCAGAGGGAACTGAAGCTTTCTTT.

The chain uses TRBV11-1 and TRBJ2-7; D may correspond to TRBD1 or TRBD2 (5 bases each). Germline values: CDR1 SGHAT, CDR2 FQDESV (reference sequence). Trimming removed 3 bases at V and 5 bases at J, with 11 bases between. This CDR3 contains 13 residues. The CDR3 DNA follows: TGTGCCAGCAGCTTGAGGAGAGGGGACGAGCAGTACTTC. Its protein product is CASSLRRGDEQYF. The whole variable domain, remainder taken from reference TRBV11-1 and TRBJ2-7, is EAEVAQSPRYKITEKSQAVAFWCDPISGHATLYWYRQILGQGPELLVQFQDESVVDDSQLPKDRFSAERLKGVDSTLKIQPAELGDSAMYLCASSLRRGDEQYFGPGTRLTVT.

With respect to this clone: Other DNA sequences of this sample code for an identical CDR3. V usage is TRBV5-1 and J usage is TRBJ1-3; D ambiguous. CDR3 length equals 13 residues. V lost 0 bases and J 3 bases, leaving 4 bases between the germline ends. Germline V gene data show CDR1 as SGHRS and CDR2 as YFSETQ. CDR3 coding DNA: TGCGCCAGCAGCTTGGACAGTGGAAACACCATATATTTT. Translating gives CASSLDSGNTIYF.

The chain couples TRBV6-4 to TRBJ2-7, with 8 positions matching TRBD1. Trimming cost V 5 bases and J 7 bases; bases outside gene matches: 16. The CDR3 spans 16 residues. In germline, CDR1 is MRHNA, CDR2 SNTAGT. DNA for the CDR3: TGTGCCAGCAGTTACCCGCCAGGGGGCTATCGAAAAGAGCAGTACTTC. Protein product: CASSYPPGGYRKEQYF.

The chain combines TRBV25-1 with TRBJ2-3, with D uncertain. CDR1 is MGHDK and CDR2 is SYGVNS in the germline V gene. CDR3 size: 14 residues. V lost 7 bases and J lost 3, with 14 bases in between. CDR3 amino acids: CASISRQSTDTQYF. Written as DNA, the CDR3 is TGTGCCAGCATATCAAGGCAGTCAACAGATACGCAGTATTTT.

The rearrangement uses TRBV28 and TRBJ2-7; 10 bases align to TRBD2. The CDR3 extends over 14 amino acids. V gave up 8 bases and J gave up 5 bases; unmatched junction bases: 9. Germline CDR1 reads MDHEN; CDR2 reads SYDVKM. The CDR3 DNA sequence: TGTGCCAGCGGAATGAGCGGGAGGGCCAACGAGCAGTACTTC. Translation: CASGMSGRANEQYF.

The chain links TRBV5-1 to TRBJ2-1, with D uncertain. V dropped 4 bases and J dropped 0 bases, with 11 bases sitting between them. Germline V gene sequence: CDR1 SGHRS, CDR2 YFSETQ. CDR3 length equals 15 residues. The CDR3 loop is CASSHDISSYNEQFF. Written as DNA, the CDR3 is TGCGCCAGCAGCCACGATATAAGCTCCTACAATGAGCAGTTCTTC. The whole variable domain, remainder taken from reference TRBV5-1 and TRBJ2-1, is KAGVTQTPRYLIKTRGQQVTLSCSPISGHRSVSWYQQTPGQGLQFLFEYFSETQRNKGNFPGRFSGRQFSNSRSEMNVSTLELGDSALYLCASSHDISSYNEQFFGPGTRLTVL.

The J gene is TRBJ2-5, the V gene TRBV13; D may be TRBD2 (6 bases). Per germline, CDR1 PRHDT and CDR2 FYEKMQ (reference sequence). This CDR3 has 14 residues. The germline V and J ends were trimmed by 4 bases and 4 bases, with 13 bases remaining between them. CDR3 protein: CASSSLGGLETQYF. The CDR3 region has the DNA TGTGCCAGCAGCTCGCTCGGAGGGTTAGAGACCCAGTACTTC.

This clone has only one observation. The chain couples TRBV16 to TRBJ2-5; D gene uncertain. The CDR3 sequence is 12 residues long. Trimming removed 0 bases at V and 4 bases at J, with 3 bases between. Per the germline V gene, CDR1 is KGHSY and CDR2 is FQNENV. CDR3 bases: TGTGCCAGCAGCCAATCACGAGAGACCCAGTACTTC. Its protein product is CASSQSRETQYF.

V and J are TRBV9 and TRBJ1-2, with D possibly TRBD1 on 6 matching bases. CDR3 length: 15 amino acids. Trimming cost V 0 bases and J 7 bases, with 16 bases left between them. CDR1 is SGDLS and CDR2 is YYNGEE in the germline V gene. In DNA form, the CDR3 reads TGTGCCAGCAGCGTAGAATTCGGGGGGCTGGGTGGCTACACCTTC. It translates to CASSVEFGGLGGYTF. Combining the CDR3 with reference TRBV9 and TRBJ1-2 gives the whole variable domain DSGVTQTPKHLITATGQRVTLRCSPRSGDLSVYWYQQSLDQGLQFLIQYYNGEERAKGNILERFSAQQFPDLHSELNLSSLELGDSALYFCASSVEFGGLGGYTFGSGTRLTVV.

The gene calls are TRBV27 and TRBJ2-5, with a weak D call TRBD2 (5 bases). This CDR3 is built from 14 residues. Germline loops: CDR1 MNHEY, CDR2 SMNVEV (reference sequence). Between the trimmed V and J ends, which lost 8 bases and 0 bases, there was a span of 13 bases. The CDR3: CASGDVGNQETQYF. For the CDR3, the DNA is TGTGCCAGCGGTGACGTCGGGAACCAAGAGACCCAGTACTTC.

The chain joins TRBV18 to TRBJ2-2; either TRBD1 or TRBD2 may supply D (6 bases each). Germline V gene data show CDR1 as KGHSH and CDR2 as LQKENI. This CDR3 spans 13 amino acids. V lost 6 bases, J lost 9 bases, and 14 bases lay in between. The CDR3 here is CASSPGAVWELFF. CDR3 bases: TGTGCCAGCTCGCCGGGGGCGGTCTGGGAGCTGTTTTTT.

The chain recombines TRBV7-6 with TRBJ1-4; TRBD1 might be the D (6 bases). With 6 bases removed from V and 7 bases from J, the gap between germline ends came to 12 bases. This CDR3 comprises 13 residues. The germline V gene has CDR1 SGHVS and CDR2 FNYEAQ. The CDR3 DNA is TGTGCCAGCAGACAGGGAGGGGTTGAAAAACTGTTTTTT. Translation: CASRQGGVEKLFF.

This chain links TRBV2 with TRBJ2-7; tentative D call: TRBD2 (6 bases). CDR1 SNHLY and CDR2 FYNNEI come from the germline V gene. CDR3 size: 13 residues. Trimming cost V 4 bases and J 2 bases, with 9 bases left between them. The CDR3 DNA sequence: TGTGCCAGCAGTGCGGGAGTGACCTACGAGCAGTACTTC. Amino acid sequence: CASSAGVTYEQYF.

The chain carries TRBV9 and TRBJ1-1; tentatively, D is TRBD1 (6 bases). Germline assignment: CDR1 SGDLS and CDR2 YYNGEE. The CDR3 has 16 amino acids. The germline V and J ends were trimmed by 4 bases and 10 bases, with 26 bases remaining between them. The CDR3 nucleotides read TGTGCCAGCAGCCCAAGAGGGGGGACGGCAACTTCTAGAGCTTTCTTT. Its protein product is CASSPRGGTATSRAFF.

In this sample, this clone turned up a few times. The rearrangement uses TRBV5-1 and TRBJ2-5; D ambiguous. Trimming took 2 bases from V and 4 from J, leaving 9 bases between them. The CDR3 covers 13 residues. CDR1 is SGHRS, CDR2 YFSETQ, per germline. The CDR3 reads CASSFVSGETQYF. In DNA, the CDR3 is TGCGCCAGCAGCTTCGTCTCCGGAGAGACCCAGTACTTC. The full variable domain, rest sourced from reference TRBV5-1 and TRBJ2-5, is KAGVTQTPRYLIKTRGQQVTLSCSPISGHRSVSWYQQTPGQGLQFLFEYFSETQRNKGNFPGRFSGRQFSNSRSEMNVSTLELGDSALYLCASSFVSGETQYFGPGTRLLVL.

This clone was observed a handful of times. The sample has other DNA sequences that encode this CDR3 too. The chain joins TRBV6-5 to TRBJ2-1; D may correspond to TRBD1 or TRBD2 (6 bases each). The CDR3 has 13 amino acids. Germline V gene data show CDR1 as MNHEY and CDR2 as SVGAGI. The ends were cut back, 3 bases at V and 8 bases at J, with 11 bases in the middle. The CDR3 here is CASSYSRGDEQFF. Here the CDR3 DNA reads TGTGCCAGCAGTTATTCGAGGGGGGATGAGCAGTTCTTC.

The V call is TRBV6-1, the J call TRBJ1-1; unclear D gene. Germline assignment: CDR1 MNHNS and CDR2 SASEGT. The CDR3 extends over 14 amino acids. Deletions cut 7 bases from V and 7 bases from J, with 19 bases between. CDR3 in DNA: TGTGCCAGCACCCAACTCAGGACGGCTAGTGAAGCTTTCTTT. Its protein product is CASTQLRTASEAFF.

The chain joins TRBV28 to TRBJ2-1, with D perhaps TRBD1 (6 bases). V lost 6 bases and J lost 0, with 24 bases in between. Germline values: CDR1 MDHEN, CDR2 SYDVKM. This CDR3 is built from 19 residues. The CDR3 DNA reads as TGTGCCAGCAGGACAAAGCCCGGGACACAGAAATTCTCCTACAATGAGCAGTTCTTC. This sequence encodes CASRTKPGTQKFSYNEQFF.

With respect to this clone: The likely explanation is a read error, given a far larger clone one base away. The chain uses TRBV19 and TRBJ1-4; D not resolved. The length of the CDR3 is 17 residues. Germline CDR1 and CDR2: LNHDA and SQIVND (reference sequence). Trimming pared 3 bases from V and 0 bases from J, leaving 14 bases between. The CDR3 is CASSITAAAATNEKLFF. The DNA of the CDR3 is TGTGCCAGTAGTATCACAGCGGCAGCAGCAACTAATGAAAAACTGTTTTTT.

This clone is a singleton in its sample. CDR3 DNA sequence: TGTGCCAGCAGCTTATCCAACGAAAGCGAGCAGTACTTC. Amino acids: CASSLSNESEQYF. The chain recombines TRBV7-2 with TRBJ2-7; D not certain. The CDR3 runs 13 residues. Trimming removed 2 bases from V and 6 bases from J, with 11 bases in between. Germline V CDR1 and CDR2: SGHTA, FQGNSA.

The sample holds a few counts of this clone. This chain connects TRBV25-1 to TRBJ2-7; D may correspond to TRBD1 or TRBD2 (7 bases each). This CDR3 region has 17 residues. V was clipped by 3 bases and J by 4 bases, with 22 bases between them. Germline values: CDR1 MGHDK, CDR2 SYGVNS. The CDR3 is CASSDSLTGRGGYEQYF. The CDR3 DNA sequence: TGTGCCAGCAGTGACTCATTGACCGGCAGGGGGGGATACGAGCAGTACTTC.

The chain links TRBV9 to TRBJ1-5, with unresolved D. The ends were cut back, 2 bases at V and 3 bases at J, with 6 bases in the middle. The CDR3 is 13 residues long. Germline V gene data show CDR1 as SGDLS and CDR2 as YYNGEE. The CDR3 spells CASSVSDNQPQHF. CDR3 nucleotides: TGTGCCAGCAGCGTTTCGGACAATCAGCCCCAGCATTTT.

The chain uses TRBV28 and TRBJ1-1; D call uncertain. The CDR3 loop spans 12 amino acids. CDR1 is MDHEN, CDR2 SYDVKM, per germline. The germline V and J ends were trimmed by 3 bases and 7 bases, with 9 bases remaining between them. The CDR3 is CASSFKVGEAFF. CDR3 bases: TGTGCCAGCAGTTTCAAAGTAGGTGAAGCTTTCTTT.

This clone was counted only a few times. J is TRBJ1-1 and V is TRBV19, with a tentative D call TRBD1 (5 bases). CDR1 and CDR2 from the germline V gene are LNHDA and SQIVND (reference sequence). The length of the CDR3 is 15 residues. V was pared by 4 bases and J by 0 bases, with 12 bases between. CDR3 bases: TGTGCCAGTAGTACCGGGACTGCGCTGAACACTGAAGCTTTCTTT. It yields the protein CASSTGTALNTEAFF.

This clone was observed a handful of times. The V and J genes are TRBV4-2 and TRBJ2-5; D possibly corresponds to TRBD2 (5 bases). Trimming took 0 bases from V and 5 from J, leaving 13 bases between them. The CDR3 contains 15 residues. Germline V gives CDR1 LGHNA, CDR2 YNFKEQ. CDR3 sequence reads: CASSQDGQSGETQYF. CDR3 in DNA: TGTGCCAGCAGCCAAGATGGGCAGTCGGGGGAGACCCAGTACTTC.

The CDR3 region is CASSLRQGSSYNEQFF. CDR3 nucleotide sequence: TGTGCCAGCAGCCTCCGACAGGGCAGCTCCTACAATGAGCAGTTCTTC. The chain links TRBV7-9 to TRBJ2-1, with TRBD1 matching 7 bases. CDR3 size: 16 residues. The trim removed 5 bases at V and 0 bases at J, leaving 7 bases unmatched. Germline V CDR1 and CDR2: SEHNR, FQNEAQ (reference sequence).

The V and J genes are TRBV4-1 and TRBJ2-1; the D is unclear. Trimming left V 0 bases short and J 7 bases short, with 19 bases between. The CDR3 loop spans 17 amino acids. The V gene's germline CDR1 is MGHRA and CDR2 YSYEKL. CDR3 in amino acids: CASSQDPADWRNNEQFF. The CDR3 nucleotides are TGCGCCAGCAGCCAAGACCCGGCAGACTGGCGGAATAATGAGCAGTTCTTC.

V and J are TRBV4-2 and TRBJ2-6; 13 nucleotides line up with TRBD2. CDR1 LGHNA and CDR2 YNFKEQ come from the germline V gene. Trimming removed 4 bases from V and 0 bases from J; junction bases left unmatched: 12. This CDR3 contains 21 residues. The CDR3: CASSPGLAGTWRYSGANVLTF. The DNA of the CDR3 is TGTGCCAGCAGCCCGGGACTAGCGGGAACGTGGAGATACTCTGGGGCCAACGTCCTGACTTTC.